These 27 T cell receptor beta chains came from one sample sequenced in a study of T-cell reconstitution after alpha-beta-depleted transplantation in children. Molecular barcoding with unique molecular identifiers was used for the TCRbeta library. TCRdb re-derived calls from the PCR reads in MiXCR, one entry per CDR3 protein. The top ten hold 13% to 15% of the sample, which has about 460,000 distinct CDR3 sequences, 10% to 12% seen once. Sample: PBMCs, mostly from graft donor cells, taken 180 days after TCRalphabeta/CD19-depleted stem cell transplant. The source of these receptors is a female patient aged 2-15 years who had a stem cell transplant for aplastic anemia, so the T cells may come from the graft donor.

This clonotype has at least ten counts. The chain combines TRBV12-3 or TRBV12-4 with TRBJ2-2; D possibly corresponds to TRBD1 (6 bases). This CDR3 contains 15 residues. The V and J ends lost 7 bases and 3 bases respectively, with 15 bases between them. CDR3 DNA: TGTGCCAGCACCCTGTTGGACAGCTACACCGGGGAGCTGTTTTTT. Translation: CASTLLDSYTGELFF.

This clonotype was seen repeatedly, ten times or more. The chain combines TRBV29-1 with TRBJ2-7, with unresolved D. Germline loops: CDR1 SQVTM, CDR2 ANQGSEA. CDR3 length: 13 amino acids. V dropped 2 bases and J dropped 5 bases, with 13 bases sitting between them. The CDR3 sequence: CSVEPALGDEQYF. Here the CDR3 DNA reads TGCAGCGTTGAACCGGCCTTGGGCGACGAGCAGTACTTC.

CDR3 nucleotides: TGTGCCACCAGTGACCAGGGTATAGCGGGAGATTACAATGAGCAGTTCTTC. Translation gives CATSDQGIAGDYNEQFF. The chain joins TRBV24-1 to TRBJ2-1, with 9 bases aligning to TRBD2. The CDR3 consists of 17 residues. V was clipped by 4 bases and J by 4 bases; unmatched bases: 10. Looked up from germline, CDR1 is KGHDR and CDR2 is SFDVKD.

This clonotype was recorded at least ten times. The chain is built from TRBV12-3 or TRBV12-4 and TRBJ2-5; unclear D gene. With 6 bases removed from V and 4 bases from J, the gap between germline ends came to 18 bases. CDR3 length: 15 amino acids. CDR3 residues: CASSYPWDKGETQYF. CDR3 nucleotides: TGTGCCAGCAGCTACCCCTGGGATAAGGGAGAGACCCAGTACTTC.

This clonotype was found a few times. The chain has TRBV27 and TRBJ1-2; 9 bases are shared with TRBD1. Germline assignment: CDR1 MNHEY and CDR2 SMNVEV (reference sequence). The trim removed 7 bases at V and 4 bases at J, leaving 4 bases unmatched. The CDR3 covers 13 residues. CDR3 sequence (DNA): TGTGCCAGCACTAAGACAGGGGGCTATGGCTACACCTTC. This sequence encodes CASTKTGGYGYTF.

This clonotype was seen a handful of times. The chain carries TRBV6-5 and TRBJ2-1; 7 positions agree with TRBD1. Germline trimming cut 0 bases from V and 4 bases from J; bases unmatched to any gene: 6. There are 16 residues in the CDR3. Germline loops: CDR1 MNHEY, CDR2 SVGAGI. The DNA of the CDR3 is TGTGCCAGCAGTTACTCGAGGGGGCTCGGATACAATGAGCAGTTCTTC. This codes for CASSYSRGLGYNEQFF.

In DNA, the CDR3 is TGTGCCACCAGCAGAGGAGAGGACAGGGGGACAGATACGCAGTATTTT. It translates to CATSRGEDRGTDTQYF. The genes are TRBV15 and TRBJ2-3; 10 positions match TRBD1. V shed 1 base and J 3 bases; nucleotides not matched to a gene: 4. Germline V CDR1 and CDR2: LNHNV, YYDKDF (reference sequence). The CDR3 contains 16 residues. Based on the CDR3 plus reference TRBV15 and TRBJ2-3, the full variable domain is DAMVIQNPRYQVTQFGKPVTLSCSQTLNHNVMYWYQQKSSQAPKLLFHYYDKDFNNEADTPDNFQSRRPNTSFCFLDIRSPGLGDTAMYLCATSRGEDRGTDTQYFGPGTRLTVL.

As concerns this clonotype: Mismatch with germline at one junction end may stem from a read error. This chain uses TRBV6-9 with TRBJ2-4; D may correspond to TRBD1 or TRBD2 (5 bases each). The germline V gene has CDR1 MNHGY and CDR2 SVAAGI. This CDR3 has 18 residues. CDR3 in amino acids: CASSLGRQSGLAKNSQYF. The CDR3 bases are TGTGCCAGCAGTCTCGGACGCCAGTCGGGGCTAGCCAAAAACAGTCAGTACTTC.

This chain connects TRBV7-2 to TRBJ1-1; D gene ambiguous. The length of the CDR3 is 13 residues. Trimming shortened V by 2 bases and J by 7 bases, and 11 bases separated the two germline ends. CDR1 and CDR2 from the germline V gene are SGHTA and FQGNSA. DNA for the CDR3: TGTGCCAGCAGCTTACCTCTTCTTATTGAAGCTTTCTTT. Translating gives CASSLPLLIEAFF.

The chain links TRBV19 to TRBJ2-5, with D uncertain. V was clipped by 10 bases and J by 7 bases, with 22 bases between them. Germline CDR1 and CDR2: LNHDA and SQIVND (reference sequence). The CDR3 has 14 residues. CDR3 loop: CAMSVGLPLRTQYF. CDR3 coding DNA: TGTGCCATGAGCGTCGGGCTCCCCCTTAGGACCCAGTACTTC.

V and J are TRBV7-2 and TRBJ2-7, with D possibly TRBD2 on 6 matching bases. Germline V CDR1 and CDR2: SGHTA, FQGNSA. The length of the CDR3 is 14 residues. Trimming pared 1 base from V and 2 bases from J, leaving 9 bases between. Here the CDR3 DNA reads TGTGCCAGCAGCTTAGTCGGGGGAGCCTACGAGCAGTACGTC. Translating gives CASSLVGGAYEQYV.

The rearrangement uses TRBV4-3 and TRBJ2-5; 12 nucleotides align to TRBD2. CDR1 LGHNA and CDR2 YSLEER come from the germline V gene. CDR3 length: 17 residues. Trimming removed 0 bases from V and 5 bases from J; junction bases left unmatched: 7. The chain's CDR3 is CASSQDPASGRAETQYF. CDR3 bases: TGCGCCAGCAGCCAAGATCCGGCTAGCGGGAGGGCGGAGACCCAGTACTTC.

There are a few counts of this clonotype. This rearrangement joins TRBV11-2 to TRBJ1-2; TRBD1 aligns across 12 bases. With 5 bases clipped from V and 7 bases from J, the junction kept 17 bases outside the gene matches. The CDR3 length is 18 residues. Germline loops: CDR1 SGHAT, CDR2 FQNNGV. CDR3 DNA: TGTGCCAGCAGCCCACGGCCGGGACAGGGGGCGGCCGTGAGTGGCTACACCTTC. Amino acids: CASSPRPGQGAAVSGYTF.

The sample holds a few counts of this clonotype. This chain links TRBV27 with TRBJ2-5; D possibly corresponds to TRBD1 (5 bases). This CDR3 has 13 amino acids. V was clipped by 9 bases and J by 1 base, with 12 bases between them. Germline V gene data show CDR1 as MNHEY and CDR2 as SMNVEV (reference sequence). The CDR3: CARSGASQETQYF. The CDR3 bases are TGTGCCAGGAGTGGGGCTAGCCAAGAGACCCAGTACTTC.

The V call is TRBV5-1, the J call TRBJ1-1; 9 bases are a match to TRBD1. Germline V gives CDR1 SGHRS, CDR2 YFSETQ. V lost 2 bases and J lost 5; bases outside the gene matches: 10. The CDR3 runs to 16 residues. The CDR3 coding sequence is TGCGCCAGCAGCTTCCCTCCGACAGGGGGTCCGACTGAAGCTTTCTTT. It is translated as CASSFPPTGGPTEAFF.

This clonotype was seen ten or more times. The chain is built from TRBV12-3 or TRBV12-4 and TRBJ1-1, with 8 bases identical to TRBD1. The CDR3 totals 12 residues. V gave up 5 bases and J gave up 7 bases; unmatched junction bases: 3. CDR3 coding DNA: TGTGCCAGCAGTCCAGACAGGGGTGAAGCTTTCTTT. Protein product: CASSPDRGEAFF.

The rearrangement joins TRBV20-1 to TRBJ2-4; D is perhaps TRBD1 or TRBD2 (5 bases each). Germline V lookup: CDR1 DFQATT, CDR2 SNEGSKA (reference sequence). CDR3 length equals 13 residues. The DNA of the CDR3 is TGCAGCCCTGTTCTTTCTGGGGGAAACATTCAGTACTTC. It codes for CSPVLSGGNIQYF.

The gene calls are TRBV12-5 and TRBJ2-7, with TRBD1 as a possible D gene (6 bases). The CDR3 spans 17 residues. Germline CDR1 and CDR2: LGHNT and FRNRAP. The V end lost 0 bases, the J end lost 2 bases, and 17 bases lay between the germline ends. CDR3 residues: CASGLVPDRPGAYEQYF. For the CDR3, the DNA is TGTGCTAGTGGTTTGGTCCCAGACAGGCCCGGGGCCTACGAGCAGTACTTC.

This clonotype was detected only a few times. The chain combines TRBV20-1 with TRBJ2-6; D unclear. Germline V gives CDR1 DFQATT, CDR2 SNEGSKA (reference sequence). The V end lost 5 bases, the J end lost 4 bases, and 12 bases lay between the germline ends. The CDR3 has 14 amino acids. DNA for the CDR3: TGCAGTGCTTCAGCACGCGACGGGGCCAACGTCCTGACTTTC. The encoded protein is CSASARDGANVLTF.

The table lists this clonotype with many counts. This chain connects TRBV24-1 to TRBJ2-7; the D gene is possibly TRBD1 (5 bases). The V end was cut by 6 bases, the J end by 4 bases, with 21 bases between. The CDR3 covers 16 residues. Germline CDR1 KGHDR, CDR2 SFDVKD. DNA for the CDR3: TGTGCCACCAGTACCTGGGGCGAATCCTCTCTGTACGAGCAGTACGTC. Translated: CATSTWGESSLYEQYV.

The gene calls are TRBV2 and TRBJ1-3; D is ambiguous. The CDR3 sequence is 14 residues long. V gave up 8 bases and J gave up 0 bases, with 11 bases separating them. Germline CDR1 is SNHLY and CDR2 is FYNNEI. CDR3 region: CASLGGFSGNTIYF. The CDR3 DNA reads as TGTGCCAGCCTCGGAGGGTTCTCTGGAAACACCATATATTTT.

This clonotype was seen more than once but under ten times. The chain uses TRBV7-6 and TRBJ2-1; 7 positions agree with TRBD1. Germline V gene sequence: CDR1 SGHVS, CDR2 FNYEAQ. The CDR3 spans 14 residues. With 4 bases clipped from V and 6 bases from J, the junction kept 6 bases outside the gene matches. The CDR3 coding sequence is TGTGCCAGCAGCTACAGGGGTATTGGCAATGAGCAGTTCTTC. Translating it yields CASSYRGIGNEQFF.

This clonotype was counted only a few times. This sequence joins TRBV2 and TRBJ1-2, with 9 nucleotides matching TRBD1. J gave up 8 bases and V 6 bases, and 10 bases lay outside the gene matches. This CDR3 region has 14 residues. CDR1 SNHLY and CDR2 FYNNEI come from the germline V gene. The CDR3 is CASRSSGTGHGYTF. CDR3 in DNA: TGTGCCAGCAGGTCCAGCGGGACAGGGCACGGCTACACCTTC.

V gene TRBV20-1 combines with J gene TRBJ2-4; 8 bases fit TRBD2. The CDR3 totals 15 residues. Germline-derived CDR1 and CDR2 are DFQATT and SNEGSKA (reference sequence). The V gene end was trimmed by 5 bases and the J gene end by 2 bases; junction bases not matched to a gene: 8. As DNA, the CDR3 is TGCAGTGCTCCCGGACTAGCACTGACCAAAAACATTCAGTACTTC. Its translation: CSAPGLALTKNIQYF.

This rearrangement joins TRBV5-1 to TRBJ2-5; possible D gene TRBD1, 6 bases. V lost 4 bases and J lost 1, with 20 bases in between. This CDR3 comprises 17 residues. Germline V gene data show CDR1 as SGHRS and CDR2 as YFSETQ. In DNA form, the CDR3 reads TGCGCCAGCAGCCTCGCCGGTTCTGCAGGGGTCCAAGAGACCCAGTACTTC. Its translation: CASSLAGSAGVQETQYF.

The chain links TRBV20-1 to TRBJ2-7; D unclear. The germline V gene has CDR1 DFQATT and CDR2 SNEGSKA (reference sequence). The CDR3 runs 11 residues. Trimming took 5 bases from V and 4 from J, leaving 9 bases between them. The CDR3 coding sequence is TGCAGTGCTCCCCTTTTATACGAGCAGTACTTC. It translates to CSAPLLYEQYF.

This rearrangement joins TRBV21-1 to TRBJ2-7; the D call in the table, TRBD1, was not verified against the DNA. TRBV21-1 is a documented pseudogene. The CDR3 contains 19 residues. The CDR3 reads CASSKVGEKRGGGIHEQYV. CDR3 nucleotide sequence: TGTGCCAGCAGCAAAGTTGGCGAAAAGAGAGGAGGGGGGATCCACGAGCAGTACGTC.